This T cell receptor beta chain was recovered during a study of cytomegalovirus exposure and HLA in healthy donors. Findings and caveats of the study: Most TCR sequences proved rare, with some public TCRs found in many donors. First-cohort TCR clusters tended to co-occur in the roughly 120 validation repertoires, a later analysis found.

About this clone: Its antigen is currently unknown.

While the first cohort had 700 or so subjects, the donors belonged to the separate validation cohort of over a hundred subjects. TCRdb keeps only in-frame clones here, not all; method: immunoSEQ multiplex PCR. In the table there are fewer than 90,000 clones, 84% of which are singletons. V lost 0 bases and J lost 6, with 12 bases in between. From germline, CDR1 is LGHNA and CDR2 YNFKEQ. CDR3 length equals 15 residues. The sequence derives from a woman between 18 and 29 years old in good health and CMV-seropositive. Sequencing was carried out using PBMCs. The V gene is TRBV4-2, the J gene TRBJ1-3; D call uncertain. CDR3 loop: CASSQDHGLANTIYF. The CDR3 region has the DNA TGTGCCAGCAGCCAAGATCACGGGTTAGCAAACACCATATATTTT.